The clone carrying this T cell receptor (beta chain) was found many times. Its specificity is unknown. These data are taken from a study of spatial heterogeneity in lung cancer. Notes on the study in general: Tumor mutation count correlated with how many alpha and beta TCRs expanded intratumorally.

TCRdb redid the calling of the 5' RACE reads with MiXCR, one entry per CDR3 protein. Of about 100,000 distinct CDR3 sequences listed, nearly 4.5% are singletons. Time point of the sample: sample taken at primary tumor resection. CDR1 MDHEN and CDR2 SYDVKM come from the germline V gene. Between the trimmed V and J ends, which lost 6 bases and 4 bases, there was a span of 18 bases. This CDR3 is built from 16 residues. This receptor was taken from a male donor with early-stage non-small cell lung cancer. The J gene is TRBJ2-2, the V gene TRBV28; either TRBD1 or TRBD2 may fit D (6 bases each). Source: lung tumor tissue, taken at surgery. CDR3: CASSPPLGGPTGELFF. CDR3 coding DNA: TGTGCCAGCAGCCCTCCCCTAGGGGGGCCCACCGGGGAGCTGTTTTTT.